This T cell receptor (beta chain) was found in a study of regulatory T cells in long-lasting Graves disease (dated by TCRdb to about 2021). With respect to the entire study: Persistent Graves' disease was defined as persistently positive TSH receptor autoantibodies together with antithyroid drug treatment for over 5 years. Antithyroid drugs had been taken for 8.5 to 13 years on average by persistent Graves' disease patients in the clinical cohort. A total of about 33 samples underwent TCR sequencing: some 13 from persistent and roughly 20 from newly diagnosed Graves' disease patients. The study was registered as a clinical trial and conducted in China. Persistent Graves' disease patients were compared with newly diagnosed Graves' disease patients by peripheral blood TCR sequencing and RNA sequencing.

Preparation of the library involved multiplex PCR. The listed sequencing device is Illumina HiSeq 4000. TCR beta libraries were built with iRepertoire HTBI primers and Arm-PCR amplification of CDR3 regions. PCR products were gel purified before sequencing. In the authors' own workflow: Gene usage analysis of CDR3 amino acid clonotypes relied on the 60 or so TRBV and more than twelve TRBJ segments identified across samples. COPE and FqMerger were used to merge filtered high-quality paired reads into contigs. BLAST was used to align contigs to IMGT TRBV, TRBD and TRBJ reference genes, with CDR3 defined following IMGT. Any clonotype with a frequency above 0.1% was classified as a highly expanded clone. Shannon entropy was used to measure repertoire diversity, and the Gini coefficient was used to measure V-J evenness. A clonotype found in more than one individual was treated as public. In TCRdb, the public reads were trimmed at Q25 with fastp and aligned with MiXCR, with productive beta chains retained. Every distinct CDR3 protein forms one entry, paired with its most common genes and DNA. TCRdb, not the authors, supplied the V and J calls. In this sample the table shows almost 350,000 distinct CDR3 sequences, about 20% of which occur a single time. Of the sample, less than 30% falls within the top ten clones.

This sample's time point label indicates: persistent/refractory GD, antithyroid drugs over 5 years with positive TRAb. For both TCR sequencing and RNA sequencing, RNA was extracted from PBMCs using TRIzol. Graves' disease was diagnosed according to American Thyroid Association guidelines. Patients were recruited from an endocrinology department in Xi'an, China. Each patient gave approximately 9 milliliters of peripheral blood, collected in an EDTA anticoagulant tube. Ficoll Paque Plus density gradient separation was used to isolate PBMCs, and no additional T cell sorting was done. An Agilent 2100 Bioanalyzer and agarose gel were used to assess RNA quality, and a NanoDrop 2000 was used to measure RNA concentration. The CDR3 numbers 14 residues from cysteine through phenylalanine. The only DNA kept is the CDR3, 42 bases in frame from the first base. The germline V gene (reference sequence) provides CDR1 DFQATT and CDR2 SNEGSKA. V ends up 6 bases short and J 2 bases short, with an unmatched junction base count of 7.

This clonotype appeared many times. It lacks a known antigen. Base qualities are not provided; no much larger clone lies one nucleotide away. Overall study results and their limits: Preferential use of TRBV28, TRBJ1-2 and TRBJ2-5 was observed in persistent disease, whereas TRBV20-1 and TRBJ2-1 were favored in newly diagnosed disease. Patients with persistent disease shared more public clonotypes (fewer than 3,000) than newly diagnosed patients did (about 1,000). Peripheral blood alone was examined, since thyroid tissue, which constituted the primary lesion, could not be accessed. The authors acknowledged the small sample size as a limitation that may reduce accuracy. Compared with newly diagnosed patients, persistent Graves' disease patients had lower TCR Shannon entropy and fewer highly expanded clones, which suggests clonal expansion. Sequencing and analysis were limited to the TCR beta chain.

Sequencing was performed on peripheral blood mononuclear cells (PBMCs), taken when the disease was refractory, from a patient treated with antithyroid drugs. The sequence joins TRBV20-1 to TRBJ2-5, with 9 bases in between that match TRBD1. This TCR was sampled from a female donor with Graves disease. The nucleotide sequence reads as follows: TGCAGTGCCGTCGGGACAGGGACTCAAGAGACCCAGTACTTC. The encoded protein is CSAVGTGTQETQYF.